This is a list of T cell receptor beta chains from one sample in a study of CD8+ T cells in alopecia areata. Here immunoSEQ multiplex PCR was the method, and the copy in TCRdb shows in-frame clones only, minus some. The sample lists more than 150,000 clones, about 51% seen once, with about a tenth in the top ten. Sequences were derived from CD8+ T cells sorted from blood, sampled at week 52, from a patient treated with tofacitinib. The receptor set was obtained from a human donor with alopecia areata. The CDR3 runs from the conserved cysteine through the conserved F or W. D genes are given only for firm matches. Rows give clone size only sometimes, using once, few, many, or a class for an expanded clone.

d_gene,len,v_gene,j_gene,abundance,CDR3aa,CDR3nt
TRBD1,15,TRBV9,TRBJ2-7,NA,CASSVAQGARDEQYF,TGTGCCAGCAGCGTAGCACAGGGGGCGCGTGACGAGCAGTACTTC
NA,13,TRBV7-9,TRBJ1-5,NA,CATGRPGNQPQHF,TGTGCAACAGGGCGCCCCGGGAATCAGCCCCAGCATTTT
NA,16,TRBV15,TRBJ1-2,NA,CATSKYPAGEDYGYTF,TGTGCCACCAGCAAATACCCCGCAGGGGAGGACTATGGCTACACCTTC
NA,13,TRBV13,TRBJ1-2,NA,CASSLGSSYGYTF,TGTGCCAGCAGCTTAGGGTCCTCCTATGGCTACACCTTC
NA,15,TRBV25-1,TRBJ2-6,NA,CASSEGGTGANVLTF,TGTGCCAGCAGTGAGGGGGGTACCGGGGCCAACGTCCTGACTTTC
NA,14,TRBV25-1,TRBJ2-7,NA,CASSEWADSYEQYF,TGTGCCAGCAGTGAATGGGCAGACTCCTACGAGCAGTACTTC
TRBD1,17,TRBV9,TRBJ2-7,few,CARTQAAGQGATYEQYF,TGTGCCAGAACGCAAGCAGCAGGACAGGGGGCGACCTACGAGCAGTACTTC
NA,14,TRBV7-8,TRBJ2-5,NA,CASIPGGAYETQYF,TGTGCCAGCATCCCTGGGGGCGCGTATGAGACCCAGTACTTC
NA,11,TRBV29-1,TRBJ1-1,NA,CSETRGLEAFF,TGCAGCGAAACCCGGGGCCTTGAAGCTTTCTTT
NA,13,TRBV30,TRBJ1-5,NA,CAWSVDSNQPQHF,TGTGCCTGGAGTGTGGATAGCAATCAGCCCCAGCATTTT
NA,16,TRBV4-3,TRBJ2-7,NA,CASSQVLDSGTYEQYF,TGCGCCAGCAGCCAAGTCTTGGACAGCGGGACCTACGAGCAGTACTTC
NA,15,TRBV18,TRBJ1-1,NA,CASSPPVNRESEAFF,TGTGCCAGCTCACCACCCGTCAACAGGGAAAGTGAAGCTTTCTTT
TRBD2,15,TRBV10-1,TRBJ2-1,few,CASSEGLAGYNEQFF,TGCGCCAGCAGCGAGGGACTAGCGGGGTACAATGAGCAGTTCTTC
NA,14,TRBV5-1,TRBJ2-3,few,CASSYNQGRDTQYF,TGCGCCAGCAGCTACAATCAGGGTCGGGATACGCAGTATTTT
NA,14,TRBV29-1,TRBJ2-7,NA,CSVEGIGATREQYF,TGCAGCGTTGAAGGAATAGGGGCAACGCGCGAGCAGTACTTC
TRBD2,14,TRBV4-1,TRBJ2-1,NA,CASSQGTSKVEQFF,TGCGCCAGCAGCCAAGGGACTAGCAAGGTAGAGCAGTTCTTC
NA,15,TRBV7-2,TRBJ2-3,few,CASSLTGASTDTQYF,TGTGCCAGCAGCTTAACAGGAGCTAGCACAGATACGCAGTATTTT
NA,13,TRBV5-1,TRBJ1-2,few,CASSPGREHGYTF,TGCGCCAGCAGCCCCGGGAGGGAGCATGGCTACACCTTC
NA,13,TRBV7-9,TRBJ2-7,NA,CASSHDSSYEQYF,TGTGCCAGCAGCCATGACAGTTCCTACGAGCAGTACTTC
NA,13,TRBV7-9,TRBJ1-2,few,CASSLVGGYGYTF,TGTGCCAGCAGCTTAGTCGGGGGGTATGGCTACACCTTC
NA,15,TRBV4-1,TRBJ1-1,NA,CASSQDPGLNTEAFF,TGCGCCAGCAGCCAAGATCCGGGGCTGAACACTGAAGCTTTCTTT
NA,16,TRBV6-1,TRBJ2-7,NA,CASSEGLTALSYEQYF,TGTGCCAGCAGTGAAGGTTTGACAGCTCTCTCCTACGAGCAGTACTTC
NA,15,TRBV29-1,TRBJ2-7,few,CSVETRATDDYEQYF,TGCAGCGTTGAAACTCGTGCGACCGATGACTACGAGCAGTACTTC
NA,14,TRBV27,TRBJ1-5,NA,CASGVQGSNQPQHF,TGTGCCAGCGGAGTACAGGGTAGCAATCAGCCCCAGCATTTT
NA,12,TRBV6-1,TRBJ1-1,once,CASSRVNTEAFF,TGTGCCAGCAGCCGGGTGAACACTGAAGCTTTCTTT
NA,17,TRBV4-3,TRBJ2-7,NA,CASSQDATGTGSYEQYF,TGCGCCAGCAGCCAAGATGCTACGGGGACGGGCTCCTACGAGCAGTACTTC
TRBD1,12,TRBV27,TRBJ2-1,NA,CATQGALGEQFF,TGTGCGACACAGGGGGCATTGGGGGAGCAGTTCTTC
NA,12,TRBV7-9,TRBJ1-1,NA,CASSTLNTEAFF,TGTGCCAGCAGCACTTTGAACACTGAAGCTTTCTTT
NA,13,TRBV7-9,TRBJ1-2,NA,CASSLIENYGYTF,TGTGCCAGCAGCTTAATAGAGAACTATGGCTACACCTTC
TRBD1,17,TRBV27,TRBJ2-5,few,CASSLGWGQGNQETQYF,TGTGCCAGCAGCCTCGGGTGGGGACAGGGGAATCAAGAGACCCAGTACTTC
NA,14,TRBV10-3,TRBJ2-7,few,CAISDPRSTYEQYF,TGTGCCATCAGTGACCCGAGAAGTACCTACGAGCAGTACTTC
TRBD1,16,TRBV7-9,TRBJ1-5,NA,CASSPTGGVGNQPQHF,TGTGCCAGCAGCCCGACAGGGGGGGTTGGCAATCAGCCCCAGCATTTT
NA,14,TRBV11-2,TRBJ2-7,few,CASSLIGGQYEQYF,TGTGCCAGCAGCTTAATCGGGGGCCAGTACGAGCAGTACTTC
NA,14,TRBV7-9,TRBJ2-7,NA,CASSLVGDSYEQYF,TGTGCCAGCAGCTTAGTCGGCGACTCCTACGAGCAGTACTTC
TRBD1,16,TRBV5-6,TRBJ1-5,NA,CASSQGGQGFWEPQHF,TGTGCCAGCAGCCAGGGGGGACAGGGGTTCTGGGAACCCCAGCATTTT
NA,16,TRBV6-5,TRBJ2-5,NA,CASSYSMAGGEETQYF,TGTGCCAGCAGTTACTCGATGGCGGGCGGGGAGGAGACCCAGTACTTC
NA,15,TRBV9,TRBJ1-1,NA,CASSHGEGMNTEAFF,TGTGCCAGCAGCCATGGGGAAGGGATGAACACTGAAGCTTTCTTT
NA,15,TRBV10-3,TRBJ2-5,few,CAISEGDTHQETQYF,TGTGCCATCAGTGAGGGGGACACCCACCAAGAGACCCAGTACTTC
NA,13,TRBV30,TRBJ1-4,NA,CAWTGVDNEKLFF,TGTGCCTGGACAGGGGTGGATAATGAAAAACTGTTTTTT
NA,15,TRBV11-2,TRBJ2-7,NA,CASSLGADSSYEQYF,TGTGCCAGCAGCTTAGGAGCGGACAGCTCCTACGAGCAGTACTTC
NA,14,TRBV7-2,TRBJ2-5,NA,CASSLAGGRETQYF,TGTGCCAGCAGCTTAGCTGGGGGCCGGGAGACCCAGTACTTC
TRBD1,13,TRBV9,TRBJ2-2,few,CASRRQGSGELFF,TGTGCCAGCAGGAGACAGGGGTCCGGGGAGCTGTTTTTT
NA,15,TRBV7-9,TRBJ2-5,NA,CASSLLNEYQETQYF,TGTGCCAGCAGCTTACTCAATGAGTACCAAGAGACCCAGTACTTC
NA,15,TRBV6-5,TRBJ1-1,NA,CASSYSGGQGTEAFF,TGTGCCAGCAGTTACTCGGGGGGGCAGGGGACTGAAGCTTTCTTT
NA,13,TRBV4-3,TRBJ2-5,NA,CASGYSVQETQYF,TGCGCCAGCGGATACAGCGTCCAAGAGACCCAGTACTTC
NA,15,TRBV2,TRBJ1-1,NA,CAIPLGTALRAEAFF,TGTGCCATTCCCCTGGGGACCGCCCTGCGCGCTGAAGCTTTCTTT
NA,14,TRBV9,TRBJ2-7,NA,CASSVGRKSYEQYF,TGTGCCAGCAGCGTAGGCAGGAAATCGTACGAGCAGTACTTC
NA,16,TRBV13,TRBJ2-5,NA,CASSLGTFGVAETQYF,TGTGCCAGCAGCTTAGGGACGTTCGGGGTAGCAGAGACCCAGTACTTC
NA,16,TRBV7-6,TRBJ1-2,NA,CASSLISPGQFYGYTF,TGTGCCAGCAGCCTTATAAGCCCCGGACAGTTCTATGGCTACACCTTC
NA,19,TRBV7-8,TRBJ2-7,NA,CASTPSFVGVGTDYYEQYF,TGTGCCAGCACCCCCTCGTTCGTCGGAGTCGGGACTGATTACTACGAGCAGTACTTC
TRBD1,14,TRBV15,TRBJ1-2,few,CATSRAQGGDGYTF,TGTGCCACCAGCAGAGCACAGGGGGGAGATGGCTACACCTTC
TRBD1,15,TRBV4-2,TRBJ1-4,few,CASSQGQGAREKLFF,TGTGCCAGCAGCCAGGGACAGGGGGCTCGTGAAAAACTGTTTTTT
NA,15,TRBV5-1,TRBJ2-1,once,CASTNALGLSNEQFF,TGCGCCAGCACCAACGCTCTCGGGCTTTCCAATGAGCAGTTCTTC
NA,14,TRBV5-1,TRBJ1-1,NA,CASSLTGFDTEAFF,TGCGCCAGCAGCCTAACAGGGTTCGACACTGAAGCTTTCTTT